The TCR beta chain described here comes from a study of cytomegalovirus exposure and HLA in healthy donors. On this clone itself: Its antigen is currently unknown.

The donors were part of the validation cohort, which consisted of 120 subjects and was separate from the first cohort of around 620 subjects. V gave up 3 bases and J gave up 7 bases; unmatched junction bases: 1. Germline loops: CDR1 SGHTA, CDR2 FQGNSA. CDR3 length: 13 amino acids. The data were produced by immunoSEQ multiplex PCR, yet TCRdb's version contains in-frame clones alone and is incomplete. The repertoire holds under 150,000 clones, with more than 75% as singletons. Overall study findings and caveats: Generally TCR sequences proved uncommon, though certain public TCRs appeared in numerous donors. In a later analysis, first-cohort TCR clusters were found to tend to co-occur in the 130 or so validation repertoires. Associated with cytomegalovirus, according to the listing, were around 160 TCR beta chains.

The material sequenced was PBMCs. The rearrangement joins TRBV7-2 to TRBJ2-1, with 9 bases aligning to TRBD2. The sequence was obtained from a young man in good health and CMV-seropositive. CDR3 nucleotide sequence: TGTGCCAGCAGCTTGGGACTAGCTAATGAGCAGTTCTTC. It codes for CASSLGLANEQFF.